The present TCR beta chain was sequenced within a study of T cells in narcolepsy. Study-wide results and caveats: Blood of same and different patients, but not healthy controls, reportedly held recurring autoreactive clonotypes.

TCRdb keeps only in-frame clones here, not all; method: immunoSEQ multiplex PCR. The data show roughly 20,000 clones, with around 81% seen just once and 4% to 4.5% held by the top ten. Regarding this clone: Its antigen is as yet unknown.

Trimming took 2 bases from V and 2 from J; bases not matched to a gene: 2. Germline lookup yields CDR1 SGHNT and CDR2 YYREEE (reference sequence). The CDR3 runs 16 residues. The clonotype comes from a human donor in good health. Sequenced: memory (CD45RA-) CD4+ T cells from blood. This sequence joins TRBV5-4 and TRBJ2-1; 12 nucleotides align to TRBD2. The CDR3 region has the DNA TGTGCCAGCAGCTTTTCTAGCGGGGGGGCCTACAATGAGCAGTTCTTC. This translates into CASSFSSGGAYNEQFF. The complete variable domain, with remaining parts taken from reference TRBV5-4 and TRBJ2-1, reads ETGVTQSPTHLIKTRGQQVTLRCSSQSGHNTVSWYQQALGQGPQFIFQYYREEENGRGNFPPRFSGLQFPNYSSELNVNALELDDSALYLCASSFSSGGAYNEQFFGPGTRLTVL.